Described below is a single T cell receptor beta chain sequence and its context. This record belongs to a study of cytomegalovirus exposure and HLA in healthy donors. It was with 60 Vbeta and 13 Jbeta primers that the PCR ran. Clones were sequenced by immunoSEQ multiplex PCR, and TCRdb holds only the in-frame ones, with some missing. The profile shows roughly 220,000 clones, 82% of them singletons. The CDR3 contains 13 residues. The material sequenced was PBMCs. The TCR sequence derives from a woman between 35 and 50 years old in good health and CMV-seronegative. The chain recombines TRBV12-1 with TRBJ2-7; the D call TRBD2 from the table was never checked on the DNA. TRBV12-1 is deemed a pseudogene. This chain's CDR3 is CASTEAVGYEQYF. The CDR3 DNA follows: TGTGCCAGCACCGAGGCCGTCGGGTACGAGCAGTACTTC.